These T cell receptor beta chains were read from a single sample in a study of shared clonotypes between healthy human individuals. Clones were read by immunoSEQ multiplex PCR, and TCRdb kept only the in-frame ones, dropping some. Here the sample spans 900,000 to 1,200,000 clones, around 78% being singletons. The specimen sequenced was memory CD4+ T cells from PBMCs. These receptors all come from a young man in good health. Some clones in this sample may be carry-over from other donors' samples. The CDR3 runs from the conserved cysteine through the conserved F or W. The D gene is left open where the match is weak. Size is stated for part of the rows, as once, few or many counts, or as a class when the clone is expanded.

j_call,d_call,clone_size,cdr3_length,v_call,cdr3_nt,cdr3_aa
TRBJ2-3,.,.,13,TRBV7-9,TGTGCCAGCAGCTCGGTAGCGGAGAATACGCAGTATTTT,CASSSVAENTQYF
TRBJ1-6,.,once,13,TRBV28,TGTGCCAGCATGCGGCCCGGGAATTCACCCCTCCACTTT,CASMRPGNSPLHF
TRBJ2-7,TRBD2,.,17,TRBV18,TGTGCCAGCTCACCTCAATCCGGGACTAGCAGACCCTACGAGCAGTACTTC,CASSPQSGTSRPYEQYF
TRBJ2-7,.,.,14,TRBV5-8,TGTGCCAGCAGCTTGGAGGCAGGGGTCTACGAGCAGTACTTC,CASSLEAGVYEQYF
TRBJ2-7,.,.,14,TRBV19,TGTGCCAGTAGATTTACACGGAATTCCTACGAGCAGTACTTC,CASRFTRNSYEQYF
TRBJ1-6,.,.,17,TRBV28,TGTGCCAGCAGTTCAGCCTCCGGCGATTCTTTAAATTCACCCCTCCACTTT,CASSSASGDSLNSPLHF
TRBJ2-5,.,.,15,TRBV5-6,TGTGCCAGCAGCTTAGGGGGTCCGTTCCAAGAGACCCAGTACTTC,CASSLGGPFQETQYF
TRBJ2-7,.,.,15,TRBV4-2,TGTGCCAGCAGCCAAGATGGGACCCTGACCTACGAGCAGTACTTC,CASSQDGTLTYEQYF
TRBJ2-2,.,many,17,TRBV4-2,TGTGCCAGCAGCCCCGTTACAGGGATGAAGGACACCGGGGAGCTGTTTTTT,CASSPVTGMKDTGELFF
TRBJ2-3,.,.,12,TRBV27,TGTGCCAGCAGTTTAACCCTAGATACGCAGTATTTT,CASSLTLDTQYF
TRBJ2-5,.,.,14,TRBV4-1,TGCGCCAGCAGCCAGGGCTTGACACGGGATACCCAGTACTTC,CASSQGLTRDTQYF
TRBJ2-1,TRBD2,.,15,TRBV7-3,TGTGCCAGCAGCCCTGGACTAGCGGAATACAATGAGCAGTTCTTC,CASSPGLAEYNEQFF
TRBJ1-5,.,.,12,TRBV28,TGTGCCAGCAGTGGAACGGATCCGCCCCAGCATTTT,CASSGTDPPQHF
TRBJ1-2,.,.,11,TRBV11-2,TGTGCCAGCACCAGAAGAGGGAGCTACACCTTC,CASTRRGSYTF
TRBJ1-4,.,.,15,TRBV5-1,TGCGCCAGCAGCTTGGCCGACGCAACTAATGAAAAACTGTTTTTT,CASSLADATNEKLFF
TRBJ1-1,.,few,15,TRBV6-1,TGTGCCAGCAGGCCTTACAACCTTTTGGACACTGAAGCTTTCTTT,CASRPYNLLDTEAFF
TRBJ1-3,TRBD1,.,13,TRBV10-3,TGTGCCGTTCGGACAGGGGTAGGAAACACCATATATTTT,CAVRTGVGNTIYF
TRBJ1-2,.,.,15,TRBV4-1,TGCGCCAGCAGCCAAGGCGGTCTGTTTAACTATGGCTACACCTTC,CASSQGGLFNYGYTF
TRBJ2-3,.,.,13,TRBV4-1,TGCGCCAGCAGCCAAGATGTAGCGGTTACGCAGTATTTT,CASSQDVAVTQYF
TRBJ1-1,.,once,12,TRBV25-1,TGTGCCAGCAGTTCGACCAGGTGGTGGGCTTTCTTT,CASSSTRWWAFF
TRBJ2-7,.,.,15,TRBV5-6,TGTGCCAGCAGCCTTGGGGGGCCCGCATCCTACGAGCAGTACTTC,CASSLGGPASYEQYF
TRBJ2-5,.,.,14,TRBV4-1,TGCGCCAGCAGCCAAGAATCGCTGGGAGAGACCCAGTACTTC,CASSQESLGETQYF